The clone carrying this T cell receptor beta chain showed up just once. The data derive from a study of blood T cells in healthy people across ages. This CDR3 region has 15 residues. Trimming stripped 4 bases from V and 1 base from J, with 12 bases between. The germline gives CDR1 SNHLY, CDR2 FYNNEI. The study drew donors from healthy Caucasian individuals in Russia aged about 6 to 95. Using a J-beta primer mix together with a sample-barcoded 5' primer, a second PCR was run for about 6 to 12 cycles. Individual samples furnished no less than 2.5 million CDR3-containing paired-end reads apiece. Each CDR3 protein gets one entry after TCRdb re-called the 5' RACE reads with MiXCR. The sample lists about 1.6 million distinct CDR3 sequences; around 35% were seen once.

The gene calls are TRBV2 and TRBJ2-3; D is possibly TRBD1 (7 bases). The sample comprised blood. This clonotype was obtained from a woman in her twenties or thirties in good health. DNA of the CDR3: TGTGCCAGCAGTGCCCCAGGGGGGCGCACAGATACGCAGTATTTT. It yields the protein CASSAPGGRTDTQYF. The complete variable domain, with remaining parts taken from reference TRBV2 and TRBJ2-3, reads EPEVTQTPSHQVTQMGQEVILRCVPISNHLYFYWYRQILGQKVEFLVSFYNNEISEKSEIFDDQFSVERPDGSNFTLKIRSTKLEDSAMYFCASSAPGGRTDTQYFGPGTRLTVL.